Sequencing of this T cell receptor (beta chain) was carried out in a study of graft-versus-host responses after intestinal transplantation. The CDR3 is made up of 15 amino acids. Germline V gives CDR1 WNHNN, CDR2 SYGVQD (reference sequence). V lost 2 bases and J 3 bases, leaving 12 bases between the germline ends. Some clones are missing from TCRdb's copy, which holds only in-frame ones; the method was immunoSEQ multiplex PCR. The profile shows 99,000 or so clones, over 75% of them singletons. As for this clone: Its antigen is currently unknown.

J is TRBJ2-3 and V is TRBV10-1; D possibly corresponds to TRBD1 (6 bases). The sequence came from a human donor who received an intestinal transplant. The sequenced sample was unstimulated CD4+ T cells sorted from spleen or lymph node cells, obtained before intestinal transplant. The CDR3 DNA follows: TGCGCCAGCAGTGAGACAGGGTTGGTGACAGATACGCAGTATTTT. It codes for CASSETGLVTDTQYF.